This TCR beta chain is from a study of T-cell memory formation after mild COVID-19. There are a few counts of this clonotype. Its antigen is unknown. Study conclusions and caveats: Clones that contracted from day 15 to 85 were balanced CD4/CD8, while later expanders leaned CD4+.

The germline V gene encodes CDR1 SGHRS and CDR2 YFSETQ. The ends lost 7 bases at V and 1 base at J; junction bases unmatched: 5. CDR3 length equals 14 residues. Constant-segment-primed 5'RACE gave TCR alpha and TCR beta cDNA libraries with sample barcodes and UMIs. In TCRdb, the 5' RACE reads were re-called with MiXCR into one record per CDR3 protein. The sample has almost 550,000 distinct CDR3 sequences; around 21% are singletons. This TCR was recovered from an adult woman who had mild COVID-19 (a few samples of this study predate the infection). Cell type and time point are not known. The chain uses TRBV5-1 and TRBJ1-1; 9 bases are a match to TRBD1. Specimen: PBMCs or a T cell subset sorted from them (not recorded which). The CDR3 spells CASYPGQGNTEAFF. The DNA for the CDR3 is TGCGCCAGCTACCCGGGACAGGGGAACACTGAAGCTTTCTTT.